The rows below give T cell receptor beta chains drawn from one sample of a study of cytomegalovirus exposure and HLA in healthy donors. Produced via immunoSEQ multiplex PCR; TCRdb's table is partial and in-frame only. The sample includes 150,000 to 250,000 clones, around 81% of them seen just once. The material sequenced was PBMCs. All receptors come from a man under 40 in good health and CMV-seronegative. The CDR3 runs from the conserved cysteine through the conserved F or W. The D gene is left open where the match is weak. Expanded clones get a size class; other rows say once, few or many, or leave the size out.

v_call	d_call	cdr3_length	j_call	clone_size	cdr3_aa	cdr3_nt
TRBV28	.	15	TRBJ2-7	.	CASSGPEVRFYEQYF	TGTGCCAGCAGTGGCCCGGAGGTCAGGTTCTACGAGCAGTACTTC
TRBV11-2	TRBD1	12	TRBJ2-7	.	CASRTGGHEQYF	TGTGCCAGCCGGACAGGCGGCCACGAGCAGTACTTC
TRBV18	.	16	TRBJ2-5	.	CASSPWTDLVQETQYF	TGTGCCAGCTCACCCTGGACGGACTTGGTGCAGGAGACCCAGTACTTC
TRBV7-9	TRBD2	18	TRBJ2-2	.	CASSPHRLAELNTGELFF	TGTGCCAGCAGCCCACACCGACTAGCGGAACTGAACACCGGGGAGCTGTTTTTT
TRBV2	TRBD2	14	TRBJ2-1	.	CASSDLAGFNEQFF	TGTGCCAGCAGTGACTTAGCGGGCTTCAATGAGCAGTTCTTC
TRBV27	.	14	TRBJ2-3	.	CASSLARGADTQYF	TGTGCCAGCAGTTTGGCCAGGGGAGCAGATACGCAGTATTTT
TRBV14	.	15	TRBJ2-2	.	CASSQDLVHTGELFF	TGTGCCAGCAGCCAAGATCTTGTTCACACCGGGGAGCTGTTTTTT
TRBV6-6	.	13	TRBJ2-7	.	CASSTGSTYEQYF	TGTGCCAGCAGTACAGGGAGTACCTACGAGCAGTACTTC
TRBV19	TRBD2	16	TRBJ2-2	.	CASSLRGRATTGELFF	TGTGCCAGTAGTCTTCGCGGGAGGGCGACCACCGGGGAGCTGTTTTTT
TRBV5-1	.	13	TRBJ1-2	.	CASRPDSAFGYTF	TGCGCCAGCAGGCCCGACAGCGCTTTTGGCTACACCTTC
TRBV7-9	TRBD1	16	TRBJ1-6	few	CASSPPTGEDNSPLHF	TGTGCCAGCAGCCCACCTACAGGGGAGGATAATTCACCCCTCCACTTT
TRBV6-5	TRBD1	15	TRBJ2-7	.	CASSYSRDRDYEQYF	TGTGCCAGCAGTTACTCGAGGGACAGGGACTACGAGCAGTACTTC
TRBV5-1	.	13	TRBJ2-7	.	CASSRDFTYEQYF	TGCGCCAGCAGCCGGGACTTTACCTACGAGCAGTACTTC
TRBV25-1	TRBD2	15	TRBJ2-2	.	CATQLARDPPGELFF	TGTGCCACCCAACTAGCGCGAGACCCCCCCGGGGAGCTGTTTTTT
TRBV4-2	.	16	TRBJ1-6	.	CASSQVQGALNSPLHF	TGTGCCAGCAGCCAGGTTCAAGGGGCTTTGAATTCACCCCTCCACTTT
TRBV5-1	.	14	TRBJ2-7	.	CASSLVPATYEQYF	TGCGCCAGCAGCTTGGTCCCAGCGACCTACGAGCAGTACTTC
TRBV5-6	.	14	TRBJ1-2	.	CASSLGSSNYGYTF	TGTGCCAGCAGCTTGGGGAGTTCTAACTATGGCTACACCTTC
TRBV2	TRBD2	15	TRBJ2-1	.	CASSEVLAAYNEQFF	TGTGCCAGCAGTGAAGTACTAGCGGCCTACAATGAGCAGTTCTTC
TRBV7-9	TRBD1	14	TRBJ1-1	.	CASSARQGLTEAFF	TGTGCCAGCAGCGCCCGACAGGGACTCACTGAAGCTTTCTTT
TRBV11-2	.	15	TRBJ2-7	few	CASSRSGEPGYEQYF	TGTGCCAGCAGTAGGAGCGGAGAACCGGGATACGAGCAGTACTTC
TRBV28	.	13	TRBJ2-2	.	CASTTDYTGELFF	TGTGCCAGCACAACAGATTACACCGGGGAGCTGTTTTTT
TRBV6-5	.	13	TRBJ1-2	few	CASSPDSKNGYTF	TGTGCCAGCAGTCCCGACAGTAAAAATGGCTACACCTTC
TRBV6-1	.	13	TRBJ2-1	once	CASSDSPSREQFF	TGTGCCAGCAGTGACTCTCCCTCGAGGGAGCAGTTCTTC
TRBV6-6	TRBD1	13	TRBJ2-7	.	CASKTGATYEQYF	TGTGCCAGTAAGACAGGGGCGACCTACGAGCAGTACTTC
TRBV29-1	TRBD1	14	TRBJ1-1	few	CSVLTPLTGSEAFF	TGCAGCGTCCTCACCCCGTTGACAGGGTCCGAAGCTTTCTTT
TRBV7-3	.	14	TRBJ1-1	.	CASSRDRTYPEAFF	TGTGCCAGCAGTCGAGACAGGACGTACCCTGAAGCTTTCTTT
TRBV4-1	.	17	TRBJ1-1	few	CASSQTWGPGRNTEAFF	TGCGCCAGCAGCCAAACATGGGGCCCAGGGCGGAACACTGAAGCTTTCTTT
TRBV14	TRBD2	14	TRBJ2-1	.	CASSQREGYNEQFF	TGTGCCAGCAGCCAGCGGGAGGGGTACAATGAGCAGTTCTTC